The source of this T cell receptor (beta chain) is a study of blood T cell repertoires in COVID-19. Background on the study: Sample material is recorded as cDNA or gDNA derived from T cells, B-cell-depleted T cells, or PBMCs.

V lost 7 bases, J lost 0 bases, and 12 bases stayed unmatched. The CDR3 is made up of 17 amino acids. CDR1 is KGHDR and CDR2 is SFDVKD in the germline V gene. Using immunoSEQ multiplex PCR, the repertoire was profiled, and TCRdb retains in-frame clones only, with some absent. The table lists fewer than 350,000 clones, approximately 86% of them singletons, with over 10% in the top ten. This sequence originates from a woman aged 65 to 85 with COVID-19, enrolled during active disease. The V call is TRBV24-1, the J call TRBJ2-3; 7 positions match TRBD2. The sample taken for sequencing was peripheral blood. CDR3 sequence (DNA): TGTGCCACCAGCGGAATGGGGGGGAAGACTAGCACAGATACGCAGTATTTT. This codes for CATSGMGGKTSTDTQYF.